Each of the 24 T cell receptor beta chains below was sequenced from the same sample in a study of CD8 T cells in Susac syndrome. Random hexamers were used to reverse transcribe the RNA input (about 0.5 to 1 ug). MiXCR, run by TCRdb on the immunoSEQ multiplex PCR reads, gives a single entry per CDR3 protein. The sample consists of 180,000 or so distinct CDR3 sequences, around 96% of them appearing once. Material for sequencing was CD4+ T cells from PBMCs. The receptors originated from a human donor in good health.

A single count supports this clonotype. This chain uses TRBV27 with TRBJ2-3; D call uncertain. Per germline, CDR1 MNHEY and CDR2 SMNVEV (reference sequence). CDR3 size: 13 residues. V lost 7 bases and J lost 0, with 8 bases in between. The CDR3, as DNA: TGTGCCAGCAAGATCGGCAGCACAGATACGCAGTATTTT. Amino acid sequence: CASKIGSTDTQYF.

This chain connects TRBV7-8 to TRBJ2-7; 7 bases are shared with TRBD1. The V and J ends lost 4 bases and 3 bases, in that order; junction bases with no gene match: 9. The CDR3 totals 15 residues. Germline V CDR1 and CDR2: SGHVS, FQNEAQ. The DNA for the CDR3 is TGTGCCAGCAGCTCGCGACAGGGATCCAACTACGAGCAGTACTTC. Encoded protein: CASSSRQGSNYEQYF.

V usage is TRBV24-1 and J usage is TRBJ2-3; a possible D gene is TRBD2 (6 bases). The germline V gene encodes CDR1 KGHDR and CDR2 SFDVKD. V dropped 0 bases and J dropped 2 bases, with 11 bases sitting between them. This CDR3 contains 16 residues. Written as DNA, the CDR3 is TGTGCCACCAGTGATTTGTACGGGGGAGACACAGATACGCAGTATTTT. Residues: CATSDLYGGDTDTQYF.

The chain combines TRBV20-1 with TRBJ1-5, with a possible D match to TRBD1 (5 bases). V was shortened by 3 bases and J by 8 bases, with 14 bases between the two germline ends. The CDR3 covers 13 residues. Germline CDR1 reads DFQATT; CDR2 reads SNEGSKA (reference sequence). The CDR3 coding sequence is TGCAGTGCTAGGAGCAGGGCGGGTGAGCCCCAGCATTTT. Translation: CSARSRAGEPQHF.

The chain couples TRBV30 to TRBJ2-3, with D unclear. From germline, CDR1 is GTSNPN and CDR2 SVGIG (reference sequence). This CDR3 has 14 amino acids. With 1 base removed from V and 2 bases from J, the gap between germline ends came to 10 bases. The CDR3: CAWSDERFTDTQYF. The CDR3 DNA follows: TGTGCCTGGAGTGATGAGAGGTTCACAGATACGCAGTATTTT.

This clonotype was detected only once. The gene calls are TRBV15 and TRBJ2-7, with D unclear. This CDR3 has 13 amino acids. Germline V gene sequence: CDR1 LNHNV, CDR2 YYDKDF (reference sequence). V lost 0 bases to trimming and J lost 1 base, with 4 bases between them. The CDR3 nucleotides read TGTGCCACCAGCAGAGAACTTTCCTACGAGCAGTACTTC. The encoded protein is CATSRELSYEQYF.

This chain joins TRBV27 and TRBJ2-1; the D is unclear. Germline assignment: CDR1 MNHEY and CDR2 SMNVEV (reference sequence). Trimming cost V 5 bases and J 3 bases, with 11 bases left between them. The CDR3 is 14 residues long. The CDR3 reads CASSVGFVYNEQFF. CDR3 bases: TGTGCCAGCAGTGTGGGGTTCGTCTACAATGAGCAGTTCTTC.

This chain connects TRBV7-2 to TRBJ2-5; D gene ambiguous. V lost 2 bases to trimming and J lost 5 bases, with 12 bases between them. The CDR3 totals 14 residues. Germline V gives CDR1 SGHTA, CDR2 FQGNSA. CDR3 in amino acids: CASSLSSQSETQYF. CDR3 in DNA: TGTGCCAGCAGCTTATCTAGTCAATCGGAGACCCAGTACTTC.

This chain connects TRBV29-1 to TRBJ2-7; the D gene is possibly TRBD2 (6 bases). The V gene lost 4 bases and the J gene lost 7 bases, with 11 bases spanning the gap. The germline V gene encodes CDR1 SQVTM and CDR2 ANQGSEA. This CDR3 has 11 residues. Here the CDR3 reads CSVVRGWEQYF. DNA of the CDR3: TGCAGCGTTGTCCGGGGGTGGGAGCAGTACTTC.

The chain has TRBV5-1 and TRBJ1-1, with 7 bases fitting TRBD1. The CDR3 loop spans 15 amino acids. V lost 0 bases to trimming and J lost 2 bases; unmatched junction nucleotides: 4. Germline V gene lookup returns CDR1 SGHRS and CDR2 YFSETQ. This chain's CDR3 is CASSLGDRENTEAFF. DNA for the CDR3: TGCGCCAGCAGCTTGGGCGACAGGGAAAACACTGAAGCTTTCTTT. Combining the CDR3 with reference TRBV5-1 and TRBJ1-1 gives the whole variable domain KAGVTQTPRYLIKTRGQQVTLSCSPISGHRSVSWYQQTPGQGLQFLFEYFSETQRNKGNFPGRFSGRQFSNSRSEMNVSTLELGDSALYLCASSLGDRENTEAFFGQGTRLTVV.

The chain combines TRBV5-6 with TRBJ2-4; D unresolved. Germline CDR1 and CDR2: SGHDT and YYEEEE. Between the trimmed V and J ends, which lost 2 bases and 0 bases, there was a span of 12 bases. The CDR3 has 16 residues. The CDR3 sequence: CASSLRATLAKNIQYF. For the CDR3, the DNA is TGTGCCAGCAGCTTACGGGCTACACTAGCCAAAAACATTCAGTACTTC.

This chain links TRBV6-2 or TRBV6-3 with TRBJ2-2; possible D gene TRBD2, 6 bases. The length of the CDR3 is 15 residues. Germline values: CDR1 MNHEY, CDR2 SVGEGT. With 2 bases removed from V and 6 bases from J, the gap between germline ends came to 13 bases. CDR3 nucleotide sequence: TGTGCCAGCAGTTACCCGAGGGGACTCTCCGGGGAGCTGTTTTTT. Amino acids: CASSYPRGLSGELFF.

The CDR3 coding sequence is TGTGCCAGCAGCGTAGGTGGCCAAGAGACCCAGTACTTC. Residues: CASSVGGQETQYF. The J gene is TRBJ2-5, the V gene TRBV9; no definite D call. Trimming took off 0 bases at V and 1 base at J, with 4 bases between the two ends. This CDR3 has 13 amino acids. Germline V CDR1 and CDR2: SGDLS, YYNGEE.

The chain recombines TRBV5-4 with TRBJ2-1; TRBD2 aligns across 10 bases. Germline V CDR1 and CDR2: SGHNT, YYREEE (reference sequence). The CDR3 is 15 residues long. The ends lost 5 bases at V and 4 bases at J; junction bases unmatched: 6. CDR3: CASRSGRGAYNEQFF. The CDR3 nucleotides read TGTGCCAGCAGAAGCGGGAGGGGGGCTTACAATGAGCAGTTCTTC.

This clonotype has only one observation. The chain employs TRBV29-1 and TRBJ2-1; 13 bases map to TRBD2. Germline trimming cut 4 bases from V and 0 bases from J; bases unmatched to any gene: 6. The CDR3 totals 17 residues. CDR1 SQVTM and CDR2 ANQGSEA come from the germline V gene. This CDR3 reads CSVAGTSGKSSYNEQFF. The DNA for the CDR3 is TGCAGCGTTGCTGGGACTAGCGGGAAGAGCTCCTACAATGAGCAGTTCTTC.

The rearrangement links TRBV7-2 to TRBJ2-3; unclear D gene. V dropped 2 bases and J dropped 2 bases, with 8 bases sitting between them. The CDR3 covers 14 residues. Germline CDR1 reads SGHTA; CDR2 reads FQGNSA. The CDR3, as DNA: TGTGCCAGCAGCTTATTGTCCAACACAGATACGCAGTATTTT. This gives the protein CASSLLSNTDTQYF.

The V and J genes are TRBV7-9 and TRBJ2-5; 7 nucleotides match TRBD1. CDR1 is SEHNR and CDR2 is FQNEAQ in the germline V gene (reference sequence). The CDR3 runs to 14 residues. The ends lost 5 bases at V and 4 bases at J; junction bases unmatched: 7. CDR3 nucleotides: TGTGCCAGCAGCCCCGGGGACAGCGGAGAGACCCAGTACTTC. Its protein is CASSPGDSGETQYF. Using reference TRBV7-9 and TRBJ2-5 for the parts outside the CDR3, the full variable domain is DTGVSQNPRHKITKRGQNVTFRCDPISEHNRLYWYRQTLGQGPEFLTYFQNEAQLEKSRLLSDRFSAERPKGSFSTLEIQRTEQGDSAMYLCASSPGDSGETQYFGPGTRLLVL.

This chain links TRBV3-1 with TRBJ2-2, with TRBD1 as a possible D gene (6 bases). Trimming removed 4 bases from V and 6 bases from J, with 15 bases in between. This CDR3 is 15 amino acids long. CDR1 and CDR2 from the germline V gene are LGHDT and YNNKEL (reference sequence). CDR3 bases: TGTGCCAGCAGCCGACAACAACAGGGACCCGGGGAGCTGTTTTTT. As protein: CASSRQQQGPGELFF.

This sequence joins TRBV6-2 or TRBV6-3 and TRBJ2-4, with D maybe TRBD2 (5 bases). Trimming shortened V by 5 bases and J by 0 bases, and 11 bases separated the two germline ends. Germline assignment: CDR1 MNHEY and CDR2 SVGEGT. The CDR3 consists of 15 residues. CDR3 sequence reads: CASSMSGLAKNIQYF. CDR3 sequence (DNA): TGTGCCAGCAGTATGAGCGGTCTAGCCAAAAACATTCAGTACTTC.

The gene calls are TRBV2 and TRBJ1-5; D call uncertain. Germline V lookup: CDR1 SNHLY, CDR2 FYNNEI. The CDR3 runs 15 residues. V dropped 6 bases and J dropped 0 bases, with 12 bases sitting between them. CDR3 DNA: TGTGCCAGCAGCTCTCGGACTGATAGCAATCAGCCCCAGCATTTT. Translation gives CASSSRTDSNQPQHF.

This chain links TRBV6-2 or TRBV6-3 with TRBJ2-7, with 10 nucleotides matching TRBD2. Germline V lookup: CDR1 MNHEY, CDR2 SVGEGT. The CDR3 extends over 15 amino acids. V was clipped by 5 bases and J by 3 bases; unmatched bases: 7. CDR3 region: CASSSGRALIYEQYF. The DNA for the CDR3 is TGTGCCAGCAGTAGCGGGAGGGCCTTAATCTACGAGCAGTACTTC.

This clonotype was detected only once. The chain couples TRBV12-3 or TRBV12-4 to TRBJ2-1, with 10 bases matching TRBD2. The junction had 7 bases not matched to a gene; V was cut back by 4 bases and J by 7 bases. The CDR3 is made up of 15 amino acids. The CDR3 protein is CASSSPSGSLNEQFF. The DNA of the CDR3 is TGTGCCAGCAGTTCCCCTAGCGGGAGTTTGAATGAGCAGTTCTTC.

The chain has TRBV4-1 and TRBJ2-3, with TRBD2 matching 11 bases. With V trimmed by 0 bases and J by 6 bases, 5 bases remained unmatched. The CDR3 is 16 amino acids. From germline, CDR1 is MGHRA and CDR2 YSYEKL. The CDR3 loop is CASSQDWGLAADTQYF. The CDR3, as DNA: TGCGCCAGCAGCCAAGATTGGGGACTAGCGGCGGATACGCAGTATTTT.

This sequence joins TRBV6-1 and TRBJ2-5; D is ambiguous. The CDR3 totals 15 residues. Looked up from germline, CDR1 is MNHNS and CDR2 is SASEGT. V was pared by 6 bases and J by 3 bases, with 17 bases between. CDR3 DNA sequence: TGTGCCAGCAGACTGGGCCTCATACCTGAAGAGACCCAGTACTTC. Translated: CASRLGLIPEETQYF.